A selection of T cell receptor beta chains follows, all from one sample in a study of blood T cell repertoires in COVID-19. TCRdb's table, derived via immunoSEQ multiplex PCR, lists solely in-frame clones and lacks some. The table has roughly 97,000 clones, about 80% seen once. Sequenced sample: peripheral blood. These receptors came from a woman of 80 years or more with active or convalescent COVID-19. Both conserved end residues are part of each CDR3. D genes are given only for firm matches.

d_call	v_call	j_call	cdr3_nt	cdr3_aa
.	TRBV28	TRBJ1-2	TGTGCCAGCACCCGACGTCAGGGGAACTATGGCTACACCTTC	CASTRRQGNYGYTF
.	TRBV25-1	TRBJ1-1	TGTGCCAGCAGTTGGGAGGGGCCGGACACTGAAGCTTTCTTT	CASSWEGPDTEAFF
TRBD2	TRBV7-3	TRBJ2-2	TGTGCCAGCAGCCTCCTGGCCCCTAGCGGGGGCACCGGGGAGCTGTTTTTT	CASSLLAPSGGTGELFF
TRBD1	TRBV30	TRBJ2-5	TGTGCCTGGAGGAGACAGGGAGTAGAGACCCAGTACTTC	CAWRRQGVETQYF
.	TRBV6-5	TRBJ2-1	TGTGCCAGCAGTTACGCGGCAGGGCGGTCATACAATGAGCAGTTCTTC	CASSYAAGRSYNEQFF
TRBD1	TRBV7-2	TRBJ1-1	TGTGCCAGCAGCTTAGTGCCAGGGGGAAGGGCCACTGAAGCTTTCTTT	CASSLVPGGRATEAFF
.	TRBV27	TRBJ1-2	TGTGCCAGCAGTATCGGCGGATCTCAGACAGCTAACTATGGCTACACCTTC	CASSIGGSQTANYGYTF
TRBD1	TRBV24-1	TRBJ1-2	TGTGCCACCAGTGATACTGGACAGGGGGACTATGGCTACACCTTC	CATSDTGQGDYGYTF
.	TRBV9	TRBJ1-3	TGTGCCAGCAGCGTAACTAGCCCTGGAAACACCATATATTTT	CASSVTSPGNTIYF
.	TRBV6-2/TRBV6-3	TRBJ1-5	TGTGCCAGCAGTTTGAACAGACCCCATCAGCCCCAGCATTTT	CASSLNRPHQPQHF
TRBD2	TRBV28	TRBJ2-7	TGTGCCAGCAGCCTTCTCGGGACTAGCGGGGGGAGCACCTACGAGCAGTACTTC	CASSLLGTSGGSTYEQYF
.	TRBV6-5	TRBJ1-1	TGTGCCAGCAGCAGCGGACGGACGAACACTGAAGCTTTCTTT	CASSSGRTNTEAFF
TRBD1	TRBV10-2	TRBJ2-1	TGCGCCAGCAGTCAAAGCTACAGGGGCAATGAGCAGTTCTTC	CASSQSYRGNEQFF
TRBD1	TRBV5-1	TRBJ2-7	TGCGCCAGCAGCTTCGCAGGGGGTTACGAGCAGTACTTC	CASSFAGGYEQYF